This TCR beta chain was documented in a study of shared T cell receptors in the human thymus. The CDR3 runs 14 residues. The repertoire was sequenced with immunoSEQ multiplex PCR; TCRdb's copy has only in-frame clones and lacks some. This sample has roughly 700,000 clones, with roughly 90% found just once. These same data were also listed under a study on human thymus T cells. That work contributes: There appeared to be biased usage of V and J genes in thymic and blood repertoires. What related research reported was that thymic repertoires overlapped highly among unrelated individuals.

The V gene is TRBV21-1, the J gene TRBJ2-7; the table's D call TRBD2 went unverified against the DNA. TRBV21-1 is a recognized pseudogene. The source of this sequence is a boy less than two years old with a congenital heart defect. Sample: thymocytes. CDR3 in amino acids: CASSKRLASYEQYF. CDR3 bases: TGTGCCAGCAGCAAAAGGCTAGCGTCCTACGAGCAGTACTTC.